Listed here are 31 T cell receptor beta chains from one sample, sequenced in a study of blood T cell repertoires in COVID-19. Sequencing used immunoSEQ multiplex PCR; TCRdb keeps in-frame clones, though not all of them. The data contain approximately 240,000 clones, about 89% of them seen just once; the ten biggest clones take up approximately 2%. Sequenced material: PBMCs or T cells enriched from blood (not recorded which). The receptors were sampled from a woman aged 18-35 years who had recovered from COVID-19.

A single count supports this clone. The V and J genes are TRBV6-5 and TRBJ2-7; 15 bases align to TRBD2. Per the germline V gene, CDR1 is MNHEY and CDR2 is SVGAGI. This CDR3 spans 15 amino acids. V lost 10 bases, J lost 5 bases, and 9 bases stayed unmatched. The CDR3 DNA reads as TGTGCCACCCATCGGGGACTAGCGGGAGGAGACGAGCAGTACTTC. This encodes CATHRGLAGGDEQYF.

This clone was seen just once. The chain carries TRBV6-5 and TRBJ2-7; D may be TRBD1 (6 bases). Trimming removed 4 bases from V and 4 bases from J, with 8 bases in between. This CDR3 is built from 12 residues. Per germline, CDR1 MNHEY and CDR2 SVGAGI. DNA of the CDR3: TGTGCCAGCAGTTCTGGACAGTACGAGCAGTACTTC. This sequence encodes CASSSGQYEQYF.

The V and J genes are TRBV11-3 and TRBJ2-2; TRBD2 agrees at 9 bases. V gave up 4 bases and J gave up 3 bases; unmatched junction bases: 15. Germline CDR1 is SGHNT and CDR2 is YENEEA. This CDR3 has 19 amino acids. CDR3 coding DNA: TGTGCCAGCAGCTCCCGCCTAGTAGCGGGAGCGGGGGACACCGGGGAGCTGTTTTTT. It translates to CASSSRLVAGAGDTGELFF.

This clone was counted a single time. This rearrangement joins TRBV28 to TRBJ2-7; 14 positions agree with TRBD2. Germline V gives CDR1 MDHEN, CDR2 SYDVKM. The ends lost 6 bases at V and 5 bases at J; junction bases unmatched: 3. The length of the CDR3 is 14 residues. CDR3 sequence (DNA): TGTGCCAGCAGCAGGACTAGCGGGAGGAACGAGCAGTACTTC. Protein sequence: CASSRTSGRNEQYF.

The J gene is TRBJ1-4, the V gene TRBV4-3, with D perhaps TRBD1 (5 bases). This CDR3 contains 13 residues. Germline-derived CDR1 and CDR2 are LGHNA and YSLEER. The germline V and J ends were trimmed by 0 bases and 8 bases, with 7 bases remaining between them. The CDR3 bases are TGCGCCAGCAGCCAAGAAAGGGGCGAAAAACTGTTTTTT. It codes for CASSQERGEKLFF.

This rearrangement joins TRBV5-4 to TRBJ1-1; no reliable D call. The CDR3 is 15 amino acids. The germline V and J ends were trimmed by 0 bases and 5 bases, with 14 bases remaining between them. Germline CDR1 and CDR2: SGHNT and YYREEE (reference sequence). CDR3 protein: CASSLAYRVRTEAFF. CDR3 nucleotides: TGTGCCAGCAGCTTGGCTTATCGGGTGAGGACTGAAGCTTTCTTT.

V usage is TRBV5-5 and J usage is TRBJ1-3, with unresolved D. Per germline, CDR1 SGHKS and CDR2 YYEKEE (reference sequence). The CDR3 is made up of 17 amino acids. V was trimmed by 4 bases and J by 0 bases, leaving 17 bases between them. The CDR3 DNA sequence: TGTGCCAGCAGCGACGCGCGGCGGGCAATCTCTGGAAACACCATATATTTT. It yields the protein CASSDARRAISGNTIYF.

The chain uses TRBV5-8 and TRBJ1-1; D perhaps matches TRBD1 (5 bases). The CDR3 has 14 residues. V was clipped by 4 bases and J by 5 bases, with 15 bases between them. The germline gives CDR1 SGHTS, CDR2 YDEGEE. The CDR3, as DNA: TGTGCCAGCAGCCGATGGAATGGGGGGACTGAAGCTTTCTTT. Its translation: CASSRWNGGTEAFF. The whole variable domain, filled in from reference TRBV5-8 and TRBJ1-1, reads EAGVTQSPTHLIKTRGQQATLRCSPISGHTSVYWYQQALGLGLQFLLWYDEGEERNRGNFPPRFSGRQFPNYSSELNVNALELEDSALYLCASSRWNGGTEAFFGQGTRLTVV.

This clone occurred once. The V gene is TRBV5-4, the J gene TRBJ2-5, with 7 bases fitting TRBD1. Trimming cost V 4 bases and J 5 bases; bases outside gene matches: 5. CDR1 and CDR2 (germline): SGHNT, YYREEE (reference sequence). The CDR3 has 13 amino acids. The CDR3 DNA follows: TGTGCCAGCAGCACCCAGGGGGACGAGACCCAGTACTTC. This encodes CASSTQGDETQYF.

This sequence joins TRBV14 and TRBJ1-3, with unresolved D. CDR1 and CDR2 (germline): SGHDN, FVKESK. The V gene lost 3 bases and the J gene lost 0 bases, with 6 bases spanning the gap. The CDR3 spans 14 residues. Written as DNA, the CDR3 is TGTGCCAGCAGCCAGTCATCCTCTGGAAACACCATATATTTT. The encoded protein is CASSQSSSGNTIYF.

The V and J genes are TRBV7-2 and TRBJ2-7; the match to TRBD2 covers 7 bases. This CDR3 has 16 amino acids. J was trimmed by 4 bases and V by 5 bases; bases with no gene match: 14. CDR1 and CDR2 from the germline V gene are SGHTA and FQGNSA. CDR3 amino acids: CASSPPTSPLGYEQYF. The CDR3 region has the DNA TGTGCCAGCAGCCCACCGACTAGCCCCTTGGGGTACGAGCAGTACTTC.

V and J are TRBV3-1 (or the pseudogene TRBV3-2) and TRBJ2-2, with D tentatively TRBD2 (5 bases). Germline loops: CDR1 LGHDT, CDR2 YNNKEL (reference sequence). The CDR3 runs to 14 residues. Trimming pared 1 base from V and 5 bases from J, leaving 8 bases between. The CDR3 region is CASSQGRGTGELFF. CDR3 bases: TGTGCCAGCAGCCAAGGTAGAGGGACCGGGGAGCTGTTTTTT.

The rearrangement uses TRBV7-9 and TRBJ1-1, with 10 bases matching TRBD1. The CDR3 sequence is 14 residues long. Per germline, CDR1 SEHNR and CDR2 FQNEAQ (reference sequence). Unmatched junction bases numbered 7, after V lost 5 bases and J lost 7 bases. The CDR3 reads CASSLGQGSVEAFF. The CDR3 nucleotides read TGTGCCAGCAGCCTGGGACAGGGGAGCGTTGAAGCTTTCTTT.

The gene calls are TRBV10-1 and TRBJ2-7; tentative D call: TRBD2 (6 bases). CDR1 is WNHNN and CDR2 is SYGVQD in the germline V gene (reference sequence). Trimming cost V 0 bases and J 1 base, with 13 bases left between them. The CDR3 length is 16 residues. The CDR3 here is CASSESRRVGSYEQYF. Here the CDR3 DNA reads TGCGCCAGCAGTGAGTCGAGGAGGGTGGGATCCTACGAGCAGTACTTC.

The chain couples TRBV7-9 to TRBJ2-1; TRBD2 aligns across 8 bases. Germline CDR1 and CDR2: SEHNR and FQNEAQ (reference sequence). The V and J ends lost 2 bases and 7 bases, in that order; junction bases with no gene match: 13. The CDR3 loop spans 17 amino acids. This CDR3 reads CASSLRWGGRLWNEQFF. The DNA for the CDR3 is TGTGCCAGCAGCTTAAGGTGGGGCGGGAGGCTATGGAATGAGCAGTTCTTC. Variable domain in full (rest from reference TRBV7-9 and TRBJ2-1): DTGVSQNPRHKITKRGQNVTFRCDPISEHNRLYWYRQTLGQGPEFLTYFQNEAQLEKSRLLSDRFSAERPKGSFSTLEIQRTEQGDSAMYLCASSLRWGGRLWNEQFFGPGTRLTVL.

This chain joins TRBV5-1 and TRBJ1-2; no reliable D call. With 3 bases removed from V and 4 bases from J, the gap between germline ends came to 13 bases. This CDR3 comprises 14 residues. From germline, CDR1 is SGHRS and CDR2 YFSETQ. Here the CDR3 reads CASSSPGGIYGYTF. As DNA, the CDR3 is TGCGCCAGCAGCTCACCGGGAGGGATCTATGGCTACACCTTC.

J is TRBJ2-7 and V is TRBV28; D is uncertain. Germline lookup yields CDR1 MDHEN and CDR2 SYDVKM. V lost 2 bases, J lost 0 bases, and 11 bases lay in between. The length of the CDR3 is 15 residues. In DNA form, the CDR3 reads TGTGCCAGCAGTTTAACGGGTCTTACCTCCTACGAGCAGTACTTC. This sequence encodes CASSLTGLTSYEQYF.

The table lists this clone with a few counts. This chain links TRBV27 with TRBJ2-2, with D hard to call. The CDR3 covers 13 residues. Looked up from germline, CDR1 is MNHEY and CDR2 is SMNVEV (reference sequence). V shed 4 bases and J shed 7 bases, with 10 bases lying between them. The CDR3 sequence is CASSSLNGGELFF. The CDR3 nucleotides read TGTGCCAGCAGTTCCCTAAATGGCGGGGAGCTGTTTTTT.

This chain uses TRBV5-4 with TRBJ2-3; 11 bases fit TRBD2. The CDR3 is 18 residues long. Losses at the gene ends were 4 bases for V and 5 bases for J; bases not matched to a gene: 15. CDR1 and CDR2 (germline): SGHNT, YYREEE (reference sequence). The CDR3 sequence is CASSLHLLAGGLKDTQYF. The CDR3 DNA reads TGTGCCAGCAGCCTCCATCTCCTAGCGGGGGGTTTGAAAGATACGCAGTATTTT.

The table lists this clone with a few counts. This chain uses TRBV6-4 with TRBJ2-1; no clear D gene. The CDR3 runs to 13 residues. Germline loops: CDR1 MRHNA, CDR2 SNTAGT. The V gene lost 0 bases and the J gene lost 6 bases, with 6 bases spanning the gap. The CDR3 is CASSDSSSNEQFF. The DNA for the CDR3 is TGTGCCAGCAGTGACTCTTCCAGCAATGAGCAGTTCTTC.

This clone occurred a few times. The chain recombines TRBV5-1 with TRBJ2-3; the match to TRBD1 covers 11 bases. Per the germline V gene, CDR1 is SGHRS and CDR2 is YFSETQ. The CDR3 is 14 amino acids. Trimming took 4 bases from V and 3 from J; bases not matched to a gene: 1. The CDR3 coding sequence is TGCGCCAGCAGCGGGGACAGGGGGACAGATACGCAGTATTTT. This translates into CASSGDRGTDTQYF.

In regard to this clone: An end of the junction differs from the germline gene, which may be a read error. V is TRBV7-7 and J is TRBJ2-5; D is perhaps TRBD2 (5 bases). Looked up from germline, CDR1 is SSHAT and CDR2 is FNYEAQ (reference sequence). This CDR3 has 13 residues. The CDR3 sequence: CASSLGVQETQYF. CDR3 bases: TGTGCTAGCAGCTTGGGAGTCCAAGAGACCCAGTACTTC.

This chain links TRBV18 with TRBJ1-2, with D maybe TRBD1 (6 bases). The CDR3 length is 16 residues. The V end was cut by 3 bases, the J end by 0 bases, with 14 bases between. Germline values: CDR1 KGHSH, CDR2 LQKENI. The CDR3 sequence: CASSPLNRESNYGYTF. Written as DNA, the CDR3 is TGTGCCAGCTCACCGCTTAACAGGGAATCTAACTATGGCTACACCTTC.

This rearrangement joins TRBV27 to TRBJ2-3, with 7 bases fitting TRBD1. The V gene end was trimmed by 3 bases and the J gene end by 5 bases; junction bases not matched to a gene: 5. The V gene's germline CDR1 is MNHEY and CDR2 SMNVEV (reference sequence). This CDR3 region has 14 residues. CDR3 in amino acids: CASSFGQGVDTQYF. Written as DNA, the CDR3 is TGTGCCAGCAGTTTCGGCCAGGGGGTAGATACGCAGTATTTT.

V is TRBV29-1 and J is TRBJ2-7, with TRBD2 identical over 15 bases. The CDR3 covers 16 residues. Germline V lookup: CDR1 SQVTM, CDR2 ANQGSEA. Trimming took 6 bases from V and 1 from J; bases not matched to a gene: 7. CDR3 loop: CSVLGTSGRPSYEQYF. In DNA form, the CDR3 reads TGCAGCGTCCTCGGGACTAGCGGGAGGCCGTCCTACGAGCAGTACTTC.

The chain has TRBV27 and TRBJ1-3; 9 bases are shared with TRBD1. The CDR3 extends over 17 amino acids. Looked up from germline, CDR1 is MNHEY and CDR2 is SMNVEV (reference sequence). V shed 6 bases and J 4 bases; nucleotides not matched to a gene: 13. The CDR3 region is CASRSRTGTGKGNTIYF. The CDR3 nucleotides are TGTGCCAGCAGGTCCAGGACCGGGACAGGGAAAGGAAACACCATATATTTT.

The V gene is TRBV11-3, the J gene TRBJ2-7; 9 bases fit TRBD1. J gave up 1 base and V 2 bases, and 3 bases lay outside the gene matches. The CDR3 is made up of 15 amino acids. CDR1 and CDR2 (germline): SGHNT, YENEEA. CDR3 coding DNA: TGTGCCAGCAGCTTAAGACAGGGGGATTCCTACGAGCAGTACTTC. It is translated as CASSLRQGDSYEQYF.

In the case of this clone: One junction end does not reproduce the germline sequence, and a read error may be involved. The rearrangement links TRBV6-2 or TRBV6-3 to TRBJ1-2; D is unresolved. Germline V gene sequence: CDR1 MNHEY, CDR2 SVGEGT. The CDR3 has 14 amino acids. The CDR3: CASSYSIEALEVSF. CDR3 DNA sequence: TGTGCCAGCAGTTACTCGATCGAAGCCCTCGAAGTGTCCTTC.

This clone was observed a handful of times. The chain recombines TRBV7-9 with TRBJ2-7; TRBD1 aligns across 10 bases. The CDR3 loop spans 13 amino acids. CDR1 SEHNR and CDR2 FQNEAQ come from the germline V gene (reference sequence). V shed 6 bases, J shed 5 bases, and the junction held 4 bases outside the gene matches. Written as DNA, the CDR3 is TGTGCCAGCAGACCCGGGACAGGGGACGAGCAGTACTTC. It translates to CASRPGTGDEQYF.

In DNA form, the CDR3 reads TGTGCCAGCAGCCCCAGGGTCTCGATCACCGGGGAGCTGTTTTTT. Encoded protein: CASSPRVSITGELFF. V is TRBV7-9 and J is TRBJ2-2; TRBD1 might be the D (5 bases). The germline V and J ends were trimmed by 5 bases and 4 bases, with 14 bases remaining between them. This CDR3 region has 15 residues. Germline assignment: CDR1 SEHNR and CDR2 FQNEAQ (reference sequence).

CDR3 DNA: TGTGCCAGCAGTTACTCAGGGGCCAGTGGGAACATTCAGTACTTC. Protein sequence: CASSYSGASGNIQYF. V is TRBV6-2 or TRBV6-3 and J is TRBJ2-4; possibly TRBD1 for D (5 bases). CDR3 length equals 15 residues. V dropped 0 bases and J dropped 7 bases, with 13 bases sitting between them. CDR1 is MNHEY, CDR2 SVGEGT, per germline.